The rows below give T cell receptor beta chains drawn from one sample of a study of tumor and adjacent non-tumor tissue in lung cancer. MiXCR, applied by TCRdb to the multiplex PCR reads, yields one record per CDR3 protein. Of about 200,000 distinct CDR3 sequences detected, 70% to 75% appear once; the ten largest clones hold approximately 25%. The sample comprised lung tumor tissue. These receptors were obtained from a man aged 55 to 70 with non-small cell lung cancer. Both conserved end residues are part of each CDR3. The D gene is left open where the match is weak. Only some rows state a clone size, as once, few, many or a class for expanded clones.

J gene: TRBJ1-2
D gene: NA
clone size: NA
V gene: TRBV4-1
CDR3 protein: CANSQNAGHRGYTF
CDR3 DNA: TGCGCCAACAGCCAAAATGCGGGACACCGTGGCTACACCTTC

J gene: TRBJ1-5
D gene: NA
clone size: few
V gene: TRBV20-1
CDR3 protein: CSARRGRVGQPQHF
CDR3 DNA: TGCAGTGCTAGGAGGGGCAGGGTCGGTCAGCCCCAGCATTTT

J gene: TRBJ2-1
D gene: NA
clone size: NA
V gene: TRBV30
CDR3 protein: CARSVLHGRGYNEQFF
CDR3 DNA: TGTGCCCGGAGTGTACTGCATGGCCGAGGCTACAATGAGCAGTTCTTC

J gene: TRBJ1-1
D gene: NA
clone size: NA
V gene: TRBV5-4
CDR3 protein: CASSFNREAEAFF
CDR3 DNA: TGTGCCAGCAGCTTCAACAGGGAGGCTGAAGCTTTCTTT

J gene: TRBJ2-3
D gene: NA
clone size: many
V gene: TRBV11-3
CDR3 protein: CASSEGLRGYTQYF
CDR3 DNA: TGTGCCAGCAGCGAAGGACTAAGAGGCTATACGCAGTATTTT

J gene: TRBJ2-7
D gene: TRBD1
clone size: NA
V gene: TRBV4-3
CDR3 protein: CASSQWGDRAIYEQYF
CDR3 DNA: TGCGCCAGCAGCCAGTGGGGTGACAGGGCAATTTACGAGCAGTACTTC

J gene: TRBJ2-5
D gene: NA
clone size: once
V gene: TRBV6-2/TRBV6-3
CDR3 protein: CAIRNRVQETQYF
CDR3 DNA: TGTGCCATCAGAAACAGGGTCCAAGAGACCCAGTACTTC

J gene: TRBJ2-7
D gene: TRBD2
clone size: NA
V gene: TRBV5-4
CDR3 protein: CASSLGRERTYDQYF
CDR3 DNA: TGTGCCAGCAGCTTGGGGCGGGAGCGGACCTACGATCAGTACTTC

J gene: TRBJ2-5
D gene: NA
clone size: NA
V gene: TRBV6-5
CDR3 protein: CVNSGTGTIGAQYF
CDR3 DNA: TGTGTCAACAGTGGTACCGGGACCATTGGGGCCCAGTACTTC

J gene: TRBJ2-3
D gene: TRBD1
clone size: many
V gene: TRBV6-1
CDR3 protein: CASSALGTGGSTDTQYF
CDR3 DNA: TGTGCCAGCAGTGCCCTCGGGACAGGGGGCTCCACAGATACGCAGTATTTT

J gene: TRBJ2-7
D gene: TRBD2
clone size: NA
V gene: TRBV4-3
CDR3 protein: CASSLGTSTGSSYEQYF
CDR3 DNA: TGCGCCAGCAGCCTAGGGACTAGCACGGGGAGCTCCTACGAGCAGTACTTC

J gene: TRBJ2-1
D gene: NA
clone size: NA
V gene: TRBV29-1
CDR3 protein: CSVELVLNEQFF
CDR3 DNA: TGCAGCGTTGAGCTAGTCTTAAATGAGCAGTTCTTC

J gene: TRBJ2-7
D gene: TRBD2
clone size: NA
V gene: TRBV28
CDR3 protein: CTSSGLAGLSEYF
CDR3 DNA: TGTACCAGCAGTGGACTAGCGGGGTTGAGCGAGTACTTC

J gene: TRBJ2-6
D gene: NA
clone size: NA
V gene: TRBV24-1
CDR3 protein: CATGDPGQFGANVLTF
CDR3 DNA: TGTGCCACCGGTGATCCGGGCCAATTTGGGGCCAACGTCCTGACTTTC

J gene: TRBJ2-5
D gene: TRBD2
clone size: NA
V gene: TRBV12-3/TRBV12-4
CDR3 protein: CASRPVSGRSETQYF
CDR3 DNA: TGTGCCAGCAGGCCGGTTAGCGGGAGATCGGAGACCCAGTACTTC

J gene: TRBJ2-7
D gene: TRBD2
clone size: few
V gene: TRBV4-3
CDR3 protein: CSSSQDRRGGRSGEQYF
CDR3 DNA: TGTTCCAGCAGCCAAGACCGACGTGGCGGGAGGTCGGGGGAGCAGTACTTC

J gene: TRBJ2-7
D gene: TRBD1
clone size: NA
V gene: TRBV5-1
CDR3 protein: CASRGTGSNYEQYF
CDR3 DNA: TGCGCCAGCAGGGGGACAGGGAGCAACTACGAGCAGTACTTC

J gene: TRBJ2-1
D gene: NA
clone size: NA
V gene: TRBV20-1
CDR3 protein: CSTLGLASSYNEQFF
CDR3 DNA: TGCAGTACTCTGGGATTAGCGAGCTCCTACAATGAGCAGTTCTTC

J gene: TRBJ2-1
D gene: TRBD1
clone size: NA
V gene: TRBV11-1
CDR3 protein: CASSRDRAVYEQFF
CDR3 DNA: TGTGCCAGCAGCCGGGACAGGGCGGTGTATGAGCAGTTCTTC

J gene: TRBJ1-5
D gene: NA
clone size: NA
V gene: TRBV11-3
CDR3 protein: CASSPGPCGSNQPQHF
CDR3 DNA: TGTGCCAGCAGCCCCGGCCCATGCGGTAGCAATCAGCCCCAGCATTTT

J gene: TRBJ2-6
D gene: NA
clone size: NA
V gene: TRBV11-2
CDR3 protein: CANSHISGANVLTF
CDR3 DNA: TGTGCCAACAGTCATATCTCTGGGGCCAACGTCCTAACCTTC

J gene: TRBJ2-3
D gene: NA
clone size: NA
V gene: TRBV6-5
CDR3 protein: CASSDGLLFTHTQYF
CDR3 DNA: TGTGCCAGCAGCGACGGGCTACTTTTCACACATACGCAGTATTTT

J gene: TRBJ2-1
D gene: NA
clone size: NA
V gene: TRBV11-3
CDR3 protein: CANSLYVAAFNEQFF
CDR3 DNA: TGTGCCAACAGTTTATACGTGGCGGCCTTCAATGAGCAGTTCTTC

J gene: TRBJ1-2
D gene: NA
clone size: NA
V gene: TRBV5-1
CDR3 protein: CASSQGNDYGYTF
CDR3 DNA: TGCGCTAGCAGTCAGGGGAATGACTATGGCTACACCTTC

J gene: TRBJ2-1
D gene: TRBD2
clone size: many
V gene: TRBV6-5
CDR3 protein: CASSPRGRAVNEQFF
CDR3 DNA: TGTGCCAGCAGTCCTAGAGGGAGGGCGGTCAATGAGCAGTTCTTC

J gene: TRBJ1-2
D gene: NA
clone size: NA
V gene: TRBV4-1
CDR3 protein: CASSQQVDFNYGYTF
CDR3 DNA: TGCGCCAGCAGCCAACAGGTAGACTTTAACTATGGCTACACCTTC

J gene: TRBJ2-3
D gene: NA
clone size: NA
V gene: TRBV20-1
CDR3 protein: CSASDIWGADMQYF
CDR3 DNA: TGCAGTGCCTCGGACATCTGGGGGGCAGATATGCAGTATTTT

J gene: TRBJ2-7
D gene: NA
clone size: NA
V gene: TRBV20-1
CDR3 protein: CSARGESAYKQYF
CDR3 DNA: TGCAGTGCTAGAGGGGAATCGGCCTACAAGCAGTACTTC

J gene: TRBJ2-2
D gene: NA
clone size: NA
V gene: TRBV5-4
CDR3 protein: CASNLLGPGELLF
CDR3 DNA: TGTGCCAGCAACTTACTGGGGCCCGGGGAGCTGTTATTT

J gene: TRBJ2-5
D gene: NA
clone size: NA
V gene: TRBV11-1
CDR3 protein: CTSSFTPGGETHYF
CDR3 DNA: TGTACCAGCAGCTTTACACCGGGTGGAGAGACCCACTACTTT

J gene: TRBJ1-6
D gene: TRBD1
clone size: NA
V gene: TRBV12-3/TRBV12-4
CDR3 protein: CASNRTGDLNSPLHF
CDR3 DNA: TGTGCCAGCAATCGGACAGGGGATCTTAATTCACCCCTCCACTTT

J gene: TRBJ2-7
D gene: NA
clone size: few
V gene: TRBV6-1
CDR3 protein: CASSDVGVPYEQYF
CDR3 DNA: TGTGCCAGCAGTGACGTTGGCGTCCCCTACGAGCAGTACTTC

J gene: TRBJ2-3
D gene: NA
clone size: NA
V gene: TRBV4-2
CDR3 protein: CDSCHPGGTDTQYF
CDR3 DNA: TGTGACAGCTGCCACCCGGGGGGCACAGATACGCAGTATTTT

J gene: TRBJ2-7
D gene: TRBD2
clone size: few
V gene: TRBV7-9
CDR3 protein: CASSLFGAGPSEQYF
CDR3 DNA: TGTGCCAGCAGCTTATTCGGAGCGGGACCCTCCGAGCAGTACTTC

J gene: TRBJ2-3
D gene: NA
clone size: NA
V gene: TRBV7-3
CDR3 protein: CASSGGGSSDTQYF
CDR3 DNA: TGTGCCAGCAGCGGCGGCGGGTCATCAGATACGCAGTATTTT

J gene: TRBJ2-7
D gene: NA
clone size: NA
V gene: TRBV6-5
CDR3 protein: CASSSPGGNLDEQYF
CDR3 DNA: TGTGCCAGCAGTTCTCCTGGGGGAAATCTGGACGAGCAGTACTTC

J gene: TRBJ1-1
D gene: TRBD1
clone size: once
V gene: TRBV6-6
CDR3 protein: CASSYLTGGIEAFF
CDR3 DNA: TGTGCCAGCAGTTACTTGACAGGGGGCATTGAAGCTTTCTTT

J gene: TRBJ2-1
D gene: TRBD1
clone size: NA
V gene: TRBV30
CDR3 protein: CAWDGIGTGDRGEQFF
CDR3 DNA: TGTGCCTGGGATGGCATTGGGACAGGGGATAGGGGTGAGCAGTTCTTC

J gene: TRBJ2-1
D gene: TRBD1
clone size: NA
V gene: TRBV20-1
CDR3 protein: CSATGTGANNEHFF
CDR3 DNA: TGCAGTGCGACCGGGACAGGGGCGAACAATGAGCACTTCTTC

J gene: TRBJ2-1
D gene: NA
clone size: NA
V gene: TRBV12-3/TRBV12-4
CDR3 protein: CASSLGGLAHNEQFF
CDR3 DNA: TGTGCCAGCAGTTTAGGTGGCCTAGCTCACAATGAGCAGTTCTTC

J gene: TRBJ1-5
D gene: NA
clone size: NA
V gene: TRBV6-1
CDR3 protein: CASSEEMYSNQPLHF
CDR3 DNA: TGTGCCAGCAGTGAAGAGATGTATAGCAATCAGCCCCTGCATTTT

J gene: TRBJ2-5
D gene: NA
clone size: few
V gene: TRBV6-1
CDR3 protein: CASSEHGQSETQYF
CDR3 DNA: TGTGCCAGCAGTGAACACGGACAGTCAGAGACCCAGTACTTC

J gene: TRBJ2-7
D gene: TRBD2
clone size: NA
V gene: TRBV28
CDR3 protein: CASSFSGKPYEQYF
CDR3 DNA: TGTGCCAGCAGCTTTAGCGGGAAGCCCTACGAGCAGTATTTC

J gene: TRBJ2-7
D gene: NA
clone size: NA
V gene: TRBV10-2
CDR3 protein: CASSESGREEQYF
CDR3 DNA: TGCGCCAGCAGTGAATCGGGTAGGGAAGAGCAGTACTTC

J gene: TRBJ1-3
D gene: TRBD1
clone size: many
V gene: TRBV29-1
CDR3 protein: CSVGQGSGNTIYF
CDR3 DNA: TGCAGCGTTGGACAGGGGTCAGGAAACACCATATATTTT

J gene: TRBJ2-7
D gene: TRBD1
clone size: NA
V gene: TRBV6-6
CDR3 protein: CTSSLRDRTYEQYF
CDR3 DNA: TGTACCAGCAGTCTCCGGGACAGGACCTACGAGCAGTACTTC